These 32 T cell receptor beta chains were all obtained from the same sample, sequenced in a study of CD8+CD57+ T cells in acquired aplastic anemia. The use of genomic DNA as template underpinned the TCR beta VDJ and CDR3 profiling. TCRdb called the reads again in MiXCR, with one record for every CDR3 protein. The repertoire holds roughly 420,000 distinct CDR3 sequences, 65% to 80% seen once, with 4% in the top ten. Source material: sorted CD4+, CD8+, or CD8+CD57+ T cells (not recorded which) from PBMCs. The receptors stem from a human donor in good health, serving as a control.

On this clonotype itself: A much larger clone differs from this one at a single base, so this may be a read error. CDR3 in DNA: TGTGCCGGCAGTTATACGGGACACAGCAATCAGCCCCAGCATTTT. Amino acids: CAGSYTGHSNQPQHF. The chain recombines TRBV6-5 with TRBJ1-5; tentative D call: TRBD1 (6 bases). The CDR3 is made up of 15 amino acids. Germline values: CDR1 MNHEY, CDR2 SVGAGI.

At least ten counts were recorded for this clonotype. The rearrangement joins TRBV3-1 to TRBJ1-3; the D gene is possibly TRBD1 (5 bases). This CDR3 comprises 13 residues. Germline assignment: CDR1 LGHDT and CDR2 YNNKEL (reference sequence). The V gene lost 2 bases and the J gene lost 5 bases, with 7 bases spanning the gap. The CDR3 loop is CASSQQGRNTIYF. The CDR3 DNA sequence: TGTGCCAGCAGCCAACAGGGAAGAAACACCATATATTTT.

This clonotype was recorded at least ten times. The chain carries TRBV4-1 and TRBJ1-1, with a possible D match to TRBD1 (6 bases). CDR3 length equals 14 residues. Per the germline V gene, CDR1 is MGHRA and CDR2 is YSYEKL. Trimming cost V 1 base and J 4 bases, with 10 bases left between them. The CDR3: CASSQVGQSTEAFF. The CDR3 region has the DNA TGCGCCAGCAGCCAAGTAGGACAGAGCACTGAAGCTTTCTTT.

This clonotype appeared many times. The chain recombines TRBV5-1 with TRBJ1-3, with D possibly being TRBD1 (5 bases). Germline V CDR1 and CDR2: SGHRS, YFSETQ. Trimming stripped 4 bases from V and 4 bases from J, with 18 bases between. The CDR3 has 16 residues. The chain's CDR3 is CASSLRQHQRGNTIYF. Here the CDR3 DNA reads TGCGCCAGCAGCCTCAGACAGCACCAAAGGGGAAACACCATATATTTT.

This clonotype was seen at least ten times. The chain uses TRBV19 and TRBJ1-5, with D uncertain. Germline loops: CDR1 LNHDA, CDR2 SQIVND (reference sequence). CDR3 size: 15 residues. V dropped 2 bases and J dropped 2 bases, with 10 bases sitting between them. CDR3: CASSIRGLGNQPQHF. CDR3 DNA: TGTGCCAGTAGTATACGAGGGTTAGGCAATCAGCCCCAGCATTTT.

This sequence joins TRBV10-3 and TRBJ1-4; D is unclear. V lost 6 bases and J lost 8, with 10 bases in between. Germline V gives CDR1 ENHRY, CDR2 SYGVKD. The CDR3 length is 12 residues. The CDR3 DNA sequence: TGTGCCATCAGCGATGATCGAGAAAAACTGTTTTTT. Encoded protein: CAISDDREKLFF.

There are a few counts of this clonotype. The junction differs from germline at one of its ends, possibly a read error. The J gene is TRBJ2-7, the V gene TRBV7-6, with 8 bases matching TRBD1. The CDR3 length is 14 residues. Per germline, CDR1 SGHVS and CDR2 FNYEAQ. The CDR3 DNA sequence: TGTGCCAACAGCTCCGGGACAGGCTCCTACGAGCAGTACTTC. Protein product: CANSSGTGSYEQYF.

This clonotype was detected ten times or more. CDR3 sequence reads: CASSFRAVQGGGTEAFF. For the CDR3, the DNA is TGTGCCAGCAGCTTTCGGGCGGTTCAGGGAGGGGGAACTGAAGCTTTCTTT. This sequence joins TRBV7-2 and TRBJ1-1; a weak D match, TRBD1 (6 bases). This CDR3 has 17 amino acids. CDR1 is SGHTA, CDR2 FQGNSA, per germline. The V and J ends lost 3 bases and 5 bases respectively, with 22 bases between them.

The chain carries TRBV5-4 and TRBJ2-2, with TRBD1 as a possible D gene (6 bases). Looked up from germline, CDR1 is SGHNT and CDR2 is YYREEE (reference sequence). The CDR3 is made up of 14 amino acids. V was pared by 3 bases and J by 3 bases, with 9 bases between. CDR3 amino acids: CASSSWTDTGELFF. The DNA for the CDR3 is TGTGCCAGCAGCTCGTGGACAGACACCGGGGAGCTGTTTTTT.

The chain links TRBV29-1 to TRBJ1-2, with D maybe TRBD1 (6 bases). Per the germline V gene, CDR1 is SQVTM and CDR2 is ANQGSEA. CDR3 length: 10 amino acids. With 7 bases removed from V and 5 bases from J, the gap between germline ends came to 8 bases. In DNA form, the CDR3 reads TGCAGCGCGGACAGTTATGGCTACACCTTC. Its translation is CSADSYGYTF.

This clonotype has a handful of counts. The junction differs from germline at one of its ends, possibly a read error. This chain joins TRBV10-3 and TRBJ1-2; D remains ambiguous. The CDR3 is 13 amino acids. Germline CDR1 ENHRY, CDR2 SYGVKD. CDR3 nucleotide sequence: TGTGCCTTCAGTGAGTCTACAGATTATGGCTACACCTTC. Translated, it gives CAFSESTDYGYTF.

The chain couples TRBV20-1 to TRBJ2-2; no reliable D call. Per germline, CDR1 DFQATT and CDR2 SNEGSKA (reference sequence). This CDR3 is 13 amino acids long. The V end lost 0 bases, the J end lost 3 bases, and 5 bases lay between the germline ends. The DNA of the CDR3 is TGCAGTGCTAGAGATTTCGACACCGGGGAGCTGTTTTTT. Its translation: CSARDFDTGELFF.

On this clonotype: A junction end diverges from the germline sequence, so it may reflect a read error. This CDR3 is CAISDLTGGNYGFTF. CDR3 in DNA: TGTGCCATCAGTGACCTGACAGGTGGCAACTATGGCTTCACCTTC. V usage is TRBV10-3 and J usage is TRBJ1-2, with D perhaps matching TRBD1 (6 bases). In germline, CDR1 is ENHRY, CDR2 SYGVKD. CDR3 length: 15 amino acids.

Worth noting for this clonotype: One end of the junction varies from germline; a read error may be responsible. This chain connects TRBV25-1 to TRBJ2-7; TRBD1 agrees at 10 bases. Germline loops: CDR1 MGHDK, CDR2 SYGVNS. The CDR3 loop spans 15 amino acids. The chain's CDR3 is CASSGGQGRSYERHF. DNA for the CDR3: TGTGCTAGCAGTGGGGGACAGGGGCGCTCCTACGAGCGGCACTTC.

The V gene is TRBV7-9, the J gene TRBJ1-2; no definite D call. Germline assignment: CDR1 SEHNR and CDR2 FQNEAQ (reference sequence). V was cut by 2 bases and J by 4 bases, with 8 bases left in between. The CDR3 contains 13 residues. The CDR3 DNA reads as TGTGCCAGCAGCTTATACGGCACCTATGGCTACACCTTC. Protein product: CASSLYGTYGYTF.

The CDR3 loop reads CASSDRRTSGGGETQYF. CDR3 coding DNA: TGTGCCAGCAGTGACAGACGGACTAGCGGGGGCGGAGAGACCCAGTACTTC. The rearrangement uses TRBV12-3 or TRBV12-4 and TRBJ2-5; 13 nucleotides agree with TRBD2. After removal of 5 bases from V and 4 bases from J, the junction contained 10 bases not matched to a gene. The CDR3 runs 17 residues.

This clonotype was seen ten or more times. CDR3 in amino acids: CSALRVGYEQFF. For the CDR3, the DNA is TGCAGTGCCCTGCGGGTTGGGTATGAGCAGTTCTTC. The chain joins TRBV20-1 to TRBJ2-1, with D perhaps matching TRBD2 (5 bases). Germline V lookup: CDR1 DFQATT, CDR2 SNEGSKA (reference sequence). This CDR3 has 12 residues. The germline V and J ends were trimmed by 6 bases and 8 bases, with 14 bases remaining between them.

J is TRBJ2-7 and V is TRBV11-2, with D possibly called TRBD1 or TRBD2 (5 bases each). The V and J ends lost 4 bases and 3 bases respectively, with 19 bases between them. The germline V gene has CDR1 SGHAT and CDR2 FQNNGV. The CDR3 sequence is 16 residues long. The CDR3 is CASSSFGDGRRYEQYF. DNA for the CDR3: TGTGCCAGCAGCTCCTTCGGGGACGGGCGGCGCTACGAGCAGTACTTC.

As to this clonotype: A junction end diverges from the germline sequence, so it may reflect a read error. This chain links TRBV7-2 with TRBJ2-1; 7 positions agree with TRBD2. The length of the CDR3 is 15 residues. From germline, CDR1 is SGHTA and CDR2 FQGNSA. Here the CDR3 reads CASSLREPSYTEQFF. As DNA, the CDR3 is TGTGCCAGCAGCTTGCGGGAGCCTTCCTACACTGAGCAGTTCTTC.

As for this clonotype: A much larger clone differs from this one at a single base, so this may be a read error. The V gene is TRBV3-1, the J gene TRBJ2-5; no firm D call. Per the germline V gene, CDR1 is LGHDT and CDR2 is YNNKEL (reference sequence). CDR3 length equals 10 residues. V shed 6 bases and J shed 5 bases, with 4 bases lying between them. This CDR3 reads CASSHETQYF. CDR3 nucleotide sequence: TGTGCCAGCAGTCACGAGACCCAGTACTTC.

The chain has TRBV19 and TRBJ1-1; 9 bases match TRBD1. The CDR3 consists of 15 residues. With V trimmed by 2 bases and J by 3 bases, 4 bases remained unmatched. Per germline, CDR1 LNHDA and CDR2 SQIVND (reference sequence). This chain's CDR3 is CASSITGGMDTEAFF. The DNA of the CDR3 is TGTGCCAGTAGTATAACAGGGGGCATGGACACTGAAGCTTTCTTT.

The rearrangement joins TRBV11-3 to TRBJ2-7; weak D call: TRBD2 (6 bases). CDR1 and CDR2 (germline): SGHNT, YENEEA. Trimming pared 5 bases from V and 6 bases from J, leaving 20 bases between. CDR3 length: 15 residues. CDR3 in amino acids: CASSENSQRGGEQYF. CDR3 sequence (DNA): TGTGCCAGCAGCGAAAATAGCCAAAGGGGAGGCGAGCAGTACTTC.

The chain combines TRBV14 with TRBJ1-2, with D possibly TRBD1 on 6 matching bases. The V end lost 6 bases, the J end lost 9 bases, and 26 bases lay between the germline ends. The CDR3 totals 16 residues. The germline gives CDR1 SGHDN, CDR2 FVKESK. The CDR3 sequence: CASSRGQSDGYTCYTF. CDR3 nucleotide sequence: TGTGCCAGCAGTCGCGGACAGAGCGATGGCTACACCTGCTACACCTTC.

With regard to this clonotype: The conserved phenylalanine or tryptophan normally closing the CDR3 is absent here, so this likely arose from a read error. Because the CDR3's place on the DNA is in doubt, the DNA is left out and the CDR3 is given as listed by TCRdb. The CDR3 is CASRGLRGGYTL. V is TRBV2 and J is TRBJ1-2; TRBD1, as called in the table, went unchecked against the DNA. In germline, CDR1 is SNHLY, CDR2 FYNNEI. Including both end residues, the CDR3 is 12 amino acids long.

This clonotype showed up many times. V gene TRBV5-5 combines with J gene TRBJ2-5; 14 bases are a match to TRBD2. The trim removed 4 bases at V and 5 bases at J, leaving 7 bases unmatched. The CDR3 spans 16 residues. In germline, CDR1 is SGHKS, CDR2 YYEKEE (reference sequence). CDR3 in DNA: TGTGCCAGCAGCATCGGGACTAGCGGGGGCCGGGAGACCCAGTACTTC. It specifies CASSIGTSGGRETQYF. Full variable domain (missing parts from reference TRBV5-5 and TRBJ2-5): DAGVTQSPTHLIKTRGQQVTLRCSPISGHKSVSWYQQVLGQGPQFIFQYYEKEERGRGNFPDRFSARQFPNYSSELNVNALLLGDSALYLCASSIGTSGGRETQYFGPGTRLLVL.

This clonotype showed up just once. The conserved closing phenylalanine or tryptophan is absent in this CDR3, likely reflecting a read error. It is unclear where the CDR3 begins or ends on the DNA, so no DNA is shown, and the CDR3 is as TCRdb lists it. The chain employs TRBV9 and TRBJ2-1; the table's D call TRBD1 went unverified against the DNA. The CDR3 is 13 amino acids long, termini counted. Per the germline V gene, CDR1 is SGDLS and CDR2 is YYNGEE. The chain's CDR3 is CASSSGPSNSPLL.

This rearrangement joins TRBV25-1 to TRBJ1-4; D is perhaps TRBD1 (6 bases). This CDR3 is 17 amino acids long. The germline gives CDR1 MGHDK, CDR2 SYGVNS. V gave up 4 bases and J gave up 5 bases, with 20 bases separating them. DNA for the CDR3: TGTGCCAGCAGTGCTTTTTCCAGGGGTCCCTACAATGAAAAACTGTTTTTT. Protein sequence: CASSAFSRGPYNEKLFF.

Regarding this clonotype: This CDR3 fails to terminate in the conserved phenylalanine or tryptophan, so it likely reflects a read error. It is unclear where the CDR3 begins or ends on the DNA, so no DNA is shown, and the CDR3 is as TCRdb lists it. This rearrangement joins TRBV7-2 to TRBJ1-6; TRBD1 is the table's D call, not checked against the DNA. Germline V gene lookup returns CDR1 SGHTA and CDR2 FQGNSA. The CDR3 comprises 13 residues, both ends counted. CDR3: CASSLGVGGRGYT.

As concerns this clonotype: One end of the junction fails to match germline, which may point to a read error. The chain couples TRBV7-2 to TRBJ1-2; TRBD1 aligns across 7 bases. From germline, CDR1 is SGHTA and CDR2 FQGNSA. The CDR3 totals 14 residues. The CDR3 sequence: CASSLAGTASYNSF. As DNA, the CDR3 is TGTGCCAGCAGCTTAGCCGGGACAGCCTCCTATAATTCATTC.

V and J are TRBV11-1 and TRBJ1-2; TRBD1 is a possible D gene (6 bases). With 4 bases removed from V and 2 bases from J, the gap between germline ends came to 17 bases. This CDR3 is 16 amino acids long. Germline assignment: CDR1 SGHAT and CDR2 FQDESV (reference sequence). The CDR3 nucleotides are TGTGCCAGCAGCTCCCACCCTCAGGGGCCCAACTATGGCTACACCTTC. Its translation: CASSSHPQGPNYGYTF.

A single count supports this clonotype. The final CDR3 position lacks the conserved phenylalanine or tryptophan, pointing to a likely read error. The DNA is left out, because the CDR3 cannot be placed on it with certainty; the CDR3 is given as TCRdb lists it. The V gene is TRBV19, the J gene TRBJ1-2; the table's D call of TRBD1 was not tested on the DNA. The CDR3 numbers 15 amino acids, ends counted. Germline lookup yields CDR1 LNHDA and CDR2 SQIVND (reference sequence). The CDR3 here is CASSETGLGYYVDSL.

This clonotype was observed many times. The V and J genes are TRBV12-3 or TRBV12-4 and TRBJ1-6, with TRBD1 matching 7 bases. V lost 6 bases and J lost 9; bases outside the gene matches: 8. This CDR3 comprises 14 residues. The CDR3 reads CASSPRTGGSPLHF. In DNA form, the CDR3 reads TGTGCCAGCAGCCCTAGGACAGGTGGTTCACCCCTCCACTTT.